This T cell receptor beta chain was retrieved from a study of cytomegalovirus exposure and HLA in healthy donors. The V and J ends lost 5 bases and 7 bases respectively, with 17 bases between them. Germline-derived CDR1 and CDR2 are SGHVS and FNYEAQ. This CDR3 comprises 14 residues. Vbeta (60) and Jbeta (13) primers were used in the PCR. Some clones are missing from TCRdb's copy, which holds only in-frame ones; the method was immunoSEQ multiplex PCR. The repertoire has under 150,000 clones, 65% to 85% of them found once; the top ten carry around 2.5%. Overall study results and limits: Cytomegalovirus association was listed for 164 TCR beta chains. Clonal expansion was found to be greater in HLA-associated TCR beta chains than in equally common others in a later analysis. Per a later analysis, about 18,000 TCR beta sequences showed association with HLA alleles at 0.05 false discovery rate.

Remarks on this clone: Its antigen is as yet unknown.

The rearrangement links TRBV7-6 to TRBJ1-2; TRBD1 is a possible D gene (6 bases). Sequenced material: PBMCs. The receptor was isolated from a male donor in good health and CMV-seronegative. The CDR3 loop reads CASSRRPGESGYTF. DNA for the CDR3: TGTGCCAGCAGCCGCCGACCAGGGGAGTCTGGCTACACCTTC.